This TCR beta chain was observed in a study of OX40 agonist ivuxolimab in advanced cancers. The study, taken as a whole, reports: There were, on average, more expanded clones in CD8+ T cells than in CD4+.

In regard to this clone: The antigen is undetermined.

Some clones are missing from TCRdb's copy, which holds only in-frame ones; the method was immunoSEQ multiplex PCR. The sample includes over 85,000 clones, 75% to 95% of them seen just once. The CDR3 totals 13 residues. The germline V gene encodes CDR1 SGHRS and CDR2 YFSETQ. The J segment lost 1 base and the V segment lost 9 bases, leaving 4 bases of the junction unmatched. The specimen comprised CD4+ or CD8+ T cells sorted from blood, sampled in a trial of the OX40 agonist ivuxolimab. This chain connects TRBV5-1 to TRBJ2-1, with 7 bases lining up with TRBD2. The receptor was isolated from an adult with an advanced solid tumor such as melanoma, head and neck, liver or kidney cancer. CDR3 nucleotide sequence: TGCGCCACCGGGACTACATCCTACAATGAGCAGTTCTTC. This codes for CATGTTSYNEQFF.